Shown below are 20 T cell receptor beta chains from a single sample sequenced in a study of T cells expressing NK-cell markers. TCRdb re-called the 5' RACE reads, yielding one record per CDR3 amino acid sequence without DNA. In all, the sample yields about 370,000 distinct CDR3 sequences. Sequencing input: blood T cells: a sorted CD56 or NKG2C T cell subset, CD4+ or CD8+ T cells, or bulk PBMC T cells (not recorded which). These receptors were collected from a woman between 50 and 59 years old in good health.

The rearrangement joins TRBV12-3 or TRBV12-4 to TRBJ2-1; TCRdb lists TRBD1, though no DNA is available to test this call. CDR3 length: 13 residues. CDR3 in amino acids: CASRRPGLGQQFF.

V is TRBV12-3 or TRBV12-4 and J is TRBJ2-1; without DNA, the TCRdb call of TRBD1 cannot be checked. The CDR3 totals 11 residues. The CDR3 is CASSSGNLQFF.

This chain's CDR3 is CASSYFASYEQYF. The chain carries TRBV6-2 or TRBV6-3 and TRBJ2-7. This CDR3 spans 13 amino acids. Per germline, CDR1 MNHEY and CDR2 SVGEGT.

The chain couples TRBV10-2 to TRBJ2-1; without DNA, the TCRdb call of TRBD2 cannot be checked. The CDR3 is 13 amino acids. Per germline, CDR1 WSHSY and CDR2 SAAADI. The CDR3 sequence: CASRAGSYNEQFF.

The CDR3 here is CASSGDTGRRANVLTF. V usage is TRBV27 and J usage is TRBJ2-6; without DNA, the TCRdb call of TRBD1 cannot be checked. Germline assignment: CDR1 MNHEY and CDR2 SMNVEV (reference sequence). CDR3 length: 16 amino acids.

The rearrangement links TRBV7-2 to TRBJ2-1; absent DNA, TCRdb's TRBD2 call cannot be checked. Germline V gives CDR1 SGHTA, CDR2 FQGNSA. There are 15 residues in the CDR3. CDR3 sequence reads: CASSKGGSALMSQFF.

The chain combines TRBV6-2 or TRBV6-3 with TRBJ2-1; without DNA, the TCRdb call of TRBD2 cannot be checked. CDR3 length equals 12 residues. CDR1 MNHEY and CDR2 SVGEGT come from the germline V gene. CDR3 sequence: CASSLAGGEQFF.

The V and J genes are TRBV7-8 and TRBJ1-3. CDR3 length equals 13 residues. Germline CDR1 SGHVS, CDR2 FQNEAQ. The chain's CDR3 is CASSLGIGNTIYF.

The rearrangement joins TRBV29-1 to TRBJ2-5. Germline V lookup: CDR1 SQVTM, CDR2 ANQGSEA. This CDR3 contains 13 residues. This chain's CDR3 is CSALGEYQETQYF.

The chain couples TRBV4-1 to TRBJ1-1. This CDR3 is 13 amino acids long. CDR1 is MGHRA, CDR2 YSYEKL, per germline. This CDR3 reads CASSQVPGTEAFF.

The chain uses TRBV5-4 and TRBJ1-1; TCRdb's assignment of TRBD1 cannot be checked, as there is no DNA. The CDR3 covers 14 residues. Germline V gene sequence: CDR1 SGHNT, CDR2 YYREEE (reference sequence). The CDR3 spells CASSLVGTGIEAFF.

The rearrangement joins TRBV24-1 to TRBJ2-3; the D call from TCRdb, TRBD1, cannot be confirmed without DNA. The CDR3 spans 13 residues. Germline V lookup: CDR1 KGHDR, CDR2 SFDVKD. CDR3 loop: CATSDLGQGTQYF.

This chain connects TRBV14 to TRBJ2-7; TCRdb outputs TRBD1, but without DNA this stays unchecked. The CDR3 contains 13 residues. From germline, CDR1 is SGHDN and CDR2 FVKESK. The CDR3 sequence: CASSHQGANEQYF.

This chain uses TRBV20-1 with TRBJ2-1; without DNA, the TCRdb call of TRBD2 cannot be checked. The CDR3 totals 17 residues. The germline gives CDR1 DFQATT, CDR2 SNEGSKA (reference sequence). The chain's CDR3 is CSARDRTSRSSYNEQFF.

The chain joins TRBV15 to TRBJ1-5. The V gene's germline CDR1 is LNHNV and CDR2 YYDKDF (reference sequence). This CDR3 has 15 amino acids. CDR3 in amino acids: CATSRGFHFNQPQHF.

The CDR3 region is CASNTGLAGGGEQFF. The rearrangement uses TRBV10-2 and TRBJ2-1; TCRdb's D gene call, TRBD2, goes unchecked for lack of DNA. Germline V gene sequence: CDR1 WSHSY, CDR2 SAAADI. This CDR3 comprises 15 residues.

V is TRBV10-3 and J is TRBJ2-3. Germline V CDR1 and CDR2: ENHRY, SYGVKD. There are 14 residues in the CDR3. The chain's CDR3 is CAISESANADTQYF.

CDR3 sequence: CSARRPAPETQYF. This chain uses TRBV20-1 with TRBJ2-5. Germline V gene sequence: CDR1 DFQATT, CDR2 SNEGSKA (reference sequence). This CDR3 has 13 residues.

V usage is TRBV12-3 or TRBV12-4 and J usage is TRBJ1-1; the TCRdb D gene call, TRBD1, has no DNA to confirm it. This CDR3 is built from 14 residues. The CDR3 is CASSLGGGNTEAFF.

CDR3 region: CASSLESPVYNEQFF. The chain links TRBV5-1 to TRBJ2-1; the D call from TCRdb, TRBD1, cannot be confirmed without DNA. This CDR3 comprises 15 residues. CDR1 is SGHRS and CDR2 is YFSETQ in the germline V gene.